Below, 20 T cell receptor beta chains from the same sample are listed, as sequenced in a study of T cell responses to AZD1222 COVID-19 vaccine. Only in-frame clones appear in the TCRdb table, and some are missing; sequencing was by immunoSEQ multiplex PCR. The sample has about 120,000 clones, roughly 92% seen once; the top ten hold under 5.5%. The sequencing used peripheral blood, collected on day 0 of AZD1222 vaccination. The receptors were gathered from an adult in good health.

This chain joins TRBV28 and TRBJ2-4; 8 nucleotides line up with TRBD1. Germline V gene sequence: CDR1 MDHEN, CDR2 SYDVKM. There are 15 residues in the CDR3. With 6 bases clipped from V and 2 bases from J, the junction kept 6 bases outside the gene matches. CDR3 DNA sequence: TGTGCCAGCAGCTCAGGGGGCGCATCCAAAAACATTCAGTACTTC. Encoded protein: CASSSGGASKNIQYF.

The chain joins TRBV3-1 (or the pseudogene TRBV3-2) to TRBJ2-2, with 11 bases fitting TRBD1. CDR1 is LGHDT, CDR2 YNNKEL, per germline (reference sequence). V lost 6 bases and J lost 2; bases outside the gene matches: 5. There are 16 residues in the CDR3. CDR3 DNA sequence: TGTGCCAGCAGAACCGGGACAGGGGGTAACACCGGGGAGCTGTTTTTT. It codes for CASRTGTGGNTGELFF.

The J gene is TRBJ2-3, the V gene TRBV11-2; D remains unclear. This CDR3 comprises 13 residues. Germline CDR1 is SGHAT and CDR2 is FQNNGV. Trimming took off 1 base at V and 4 bases at J, with 6 bases between the two ends. The CDR3 bases are TGTGCCAGCAGCTTAGTGATGTCAGATACGCAGTATTTT. This sequence encodes CASSLVMSDTQYF.

The V call is TRBV30, the J call TRBJ1-6, with D maybe TRBD1 (6 bases). V was clipped by 3 bases and J by 7 bases, with 19 bases between them. CDR1 is GTSNPN, CDR2 SVGIG, per germline (reference sequence). The CDR3 extends over 16 amino acids. The CDR3 bases are TGTGCCTGGAGGGCTCTTGGGGGAAGGGGGAATTCACCCCTCCACTTT. Amino acids: CAWRALGGRGNSPLHF. Looking up the rest from reference TRBV30 and TRBJ1-6 gives the full variable domain: SQTIHQWPATLVQPVGSPLSLECTVEGTSNPNLYWYRQAAGRGLQLLFYSVGIGQISSEVPQNLSASRPQDRQFILSSKKLLLSDSGFYLCAWRALGGRGNSPLHFGNGTRLTVT.

V and J are TRBV6-1 and TRBJ1-1; no clear D. CDR1 and CDR2 from the germline V gene are MNHNS and SASEGT. The ends were cut back, 3 bases at V and 4 bases at J, with 12 bases in the middle. The CDR3 contains 14 residues. This chain's CDR3 is CASSEFGRTTEAFF. The CDR3 coding sequence is TGTGCCAGCAGTGAGTTCGGGAGGACCACTGAAGCTTTCTTT.

The chain uses TRBV6-5 and TRBJ1-1; weak D call: TRBD1 (5 bases). Trimming took 0 bases from V and 0 from J, leaving 8 bases between them. The CDR3 covers 15 residues. From germline, CDR1 is MNHEY and CDR2 SVGAGI. The CDR3 DNA sequence: TGTGCCAGCAGTTACTCGACAGTGATGAACACTGAAGCTTTCTTT. Amino acid sequence: CASSYSTVMNTEAFF.

The chain combines TRBV6-2 or TRBV6-3 with TRBJ1-5; D might be TRBD1 (6 bases). V lost 3 bases and J lost 4, with 13 bases in between. The CDR3 length is 15 residues. Per germline, CDR1 MNHEY and CDR2 SVGEGT. The CDR3 sequence is CASSYRGAKNQPQHF. The CDR3 DNA reads TGTGCCAGCAGTTATAGGGGGGCGAAGAATCAGCCCCAGCATTTT.

Only one count was recorded for this clone. The genes are TRBV19 and TRBJ2-6; D gene unclear. Trimming stripped 6 bases from V and 2 bases from J, with 8 bases between. CDR1 is LNHDA, CDR2 SQIVND, per germline (reference sequence). There are 14 residues in the CDR3. CDR3 sequence reads: CASRRLAGANVLTF. In nucleotides, the CDR3 is TGTGCCAGTAGAAGACTCGCTGGGGCCAACGTCCTGACTTTC.

This clone appeared once. The CDR3 DNA follows: TGTGCCACCAGTGATTTTTCAGGGGCGAATGGGCAGTACTTC. Translation gives CATSDFSGANGQYF. J is TRBJ2-7 and V is TRBV24-1, with a possible D match to TRBD1 (6 bases). V was cut by 1 base and J by 9 bases, with 15 bases left in between. Germline V gene data show CDR1 as KGHDR and CDR2 as SFDVKD. The CDR3 has 14 amino acids.

J is TRBJ2-5 and V is TRBV7-6; possibly TRBD1 for D (6 bases). V was trimmed by 5 bases and J by 5 bases, leaving 18 bases between them. This CDR3 has 15 amino acids. Germline CDR1 and CDR2: SGHVS and FNYEAQ. CDR3 coding DNA: TGTGCCAGCAGCATCCAACGACAGGTCGGGGAGACCCAGTACTTC. Translated: CASSIQRQVGETQYF.

This clone is a singleton in its sample. The chain links TRBV9 to TRBJ2-1; 11 bases align to TRBD2. Germline V gene lookup returns CDR1 SGDLS and CDR2 YYNGEE. Trimming cost V 0 bases and J 5 bases; bases outside gene matches: 1. The CDR3 is made up of 15 amino acids. The DNA of the CDR3 is TGTGCCAGCAGCGTAGCTAGCGGGGGGAACAATGAGCAGTTCTTC. Translated: CASSVASGGNNEQFF.

The chain uses TRBV6-5 and TRBJ1-4; possible D gene TRBD1, 5 bases. The CDR3 length is 14 residues. CDR1 and CDR2 from the germline V gene are MNHEY and SVGAGI. V lost 6 bases and J 6 bases, leaving 14 bases between the germline ends. In DNA form, the CDR3 reads TGTGCCAGCAGCCACGGAGGGGCGTATGAAAAACTGTTTTTT. Encoded protein: CASSHGGAYEKLFF.

V and J are TRBV25-1 and TRBJ1-6; TRBD1 might be the D (5 bases). V dropped 3 bases and J dropped 7 bases, with 10 bases sitting between them. CDR1 MGHDK and CDR2 SYGVNS come from the germline V gene. There are 14 residues in the CDR3. CDR3 protein: CASSELGRNSPLHF. The CDR3 bases are TGTGCCAGCAGTGAGCTGGGGCGCAATTCACCCCTCCACTTT.

This clone was seen just once. The chain has TRBV27 and TRBJ2-7; D gene ambiguous. The CDR3 is 13 residues long. Germline values: CDR1 MNHEY, CDR2 SMNVEV (reference sequence). V lost 4 bases and J 2 bases, leaving 9 bases between the germline ends. CDR3 loop: CASSWRTAYEQYF. CDR3 DNA: TGTGCCAGCAGTTGGCGCACTGCCTACGAGCAGTACTTC.

This clone has a single count. The chain has TRBV4-1 and TRBJ2-3; 11 bases align to TRBD2. The CDR3 runs to 16 residues. CDR1 is MGHRA, CDR2 YSYEKL, per germline. Germline trimming cut 0 bases from V and 6 bases from J; bases unmatched to any gene: 5. CDR3 region: CASSQDLAGGRDTQYF. Written as DNA, the CDR3 is TGCGCCAGCAGCCAAGATCTAGCGGGGGGAAGGGATACGCAGTATTTT.

The V and J genes are TRBV19 and TRBJ1-5; D gene ambiguous. Germline assignment: CDR1 LNHDA and CDR2 SQIVND (reference sequence). The CDR3 runs 14 residues. V was clipped by 4 bases and J by 0 bases, with 7 bases between them. As DNA, the CDR3 is TGTGCCAGTAGTACTGAGTATAGCAATCAGCCCCAGCATTTT. It specifies CASSTEYSNQPQHF.

The chain uses TRBV9 and TRBJ2-2; no firm D call. CDR1 is SGDLS, CDR2 YYNGEE, per germline. Trimming removed 0 bases at V and 1 base at J, with 7 bases between. The CDR3 consists of 15 residues. The CDR3 nucleotides read TGTGCCAGCAGCGTAGAGTCGAGGAACACCGGGGAGCTGTTTTTT. Protein product: CASSVESRNTGELFF.

DNA of the CDR3: TGTGCCAGCAGTGGCCAGGGGGCGCCTGGCTACACCTTC. This translates into CASSGQGAPGYTF. This chain connects TRBV2 to TRBJ1-2; TRBD1 matches 8 bases. V dropped 4 bases and J dropped 7; count of bases not matched to a gene: 5. Germline loops: CDR1 SNHLY, CDR2 FYNNEI. The CDR3 loop spans 13 amino acids.

The sample holds a few counts of this clone. This chain uses TRBV5-5 with TRBJ2-3; 9 bases agree with TRBD1. Germline V gene lookup returns CDR1 SGHKS and CDR2 YYEKEE (reference sequence). Unmatched junction bases numbered 6, after V lost 3 bases and J lost 1 base. This CDR3 region has 16 residues. The CDR3 DNA reads TGTGCCAGCAGCTCTACAGGGGGCTTGGGCACAGATACGCAGTATTTT. Translating it yields CASSSTGGLGTDTQYF. Supplemented by reference TRBV5-5 and TRBJ2-3, the full variable domain reads DAGVTQSPTHLIKTRGQQVTLRCSPISGHKSVSWYQQVLGQGPQFIFQYYEKEERGRGNFPDRFSARQFPNYSSELNVNALLLGDSALYLCASSSTGGLGTDTQYFGPGTRLTVL.

This clone was seen only a few times. The V and J genes are TRBV5-6 and TRBJ2-7, with D hard to call. Germline V gene data show CDR1 as SGHDT and CDR2 as YYEEEE. V lost 1 base and J lost 7, with 6 bases in between. This CDR3 spans 11 amino acids. CDR3 sequence: CASSLSREQYF. Here the CDR3 DNA reads TGTGCCAGCAGCTTGTCGAGGGAGCAGTACTTC.